One sample yielded the 6 T cell receptor beta chains listed below, sequenced in a study of blood T cell repertoires in COVID-19. Data came from immunoSEQ multiplex PCR; TCRdb stores just in-frame clones and leaves some out. The sample shows about 400,000 clones, around 84% of them seen only once. The sample comprised peripheral blood. The receptors derive from a human donor in a cohort sampled during active COVID-19.

The V gene is TRBV12-3 or TRBV12-4, the J gene TRBJ1-1, with D uncertain. The CDR3 consists of 11 residues. V was shortened by 6 bases and J by 11 bases, with 13 bases between the two germline ends. CDR3: CASSLMKRAFF. The CDR3, as DNA: TGTGCCAGCAGCCTCATGAAGCGGGCTTTCTTT.

V and J are TRBV25-1 and TRBJ2-1; TRBD2 agrees at 12 bases. Unmatched junction bases numbered 5, after V lost 2 bases and J lost 6 bases. This CDR3 contains 16 residues. Germline-derived CDR1 and CDR2 are MGHDK and SYGVNS. CDR3 in amino acids: CASSEMTSGRFNEQFF. The CDR3 bases are TGTGCCAGCAGTGAAATGACTAGCGGGAGATTCAATGAGCAGTTCTTC.

J is TRBJ2-2 and V is TRBV20-1; D perhaps matches TRBD2 (6 bases). V was trimmed by 3 bases and J by 5 bases, leaving 13 bases between them. Germline V gene sequence: CDR1 DFQATT, CDR2 SNEGSKA (reference sequence). The CDR3 contains 14 residues. CDR3 in DNA: TGCAGTGCTAGTGGCCCAGGAGGGACCGGGGAGCTGTTTTTT. Its translation is CSASGPGGTGELFF.

The rearrangement joins TRBV3-1 (or the pseudogene TRBV3-2) to TRBJ2-1, with 9 bases aligning to TRBD2. Germline values: CDR1 LGHDT, CDR2 YNNKEL (reference sequence). V trimming: 1 base; J trimming: 10 bases; junction bases outside the gene matches: 11. The CDR3 consists of 16 residues. CDR3 nucleotides: TGTGCCAGCAGCCAAGGATACGTAGCGGGGGAGGTCGAGCAGTTCTTC. It translates to CASSQGYVAGEVEQFF.

This chain uses TRBV7-8 with TRBJ2-7; 9 nucleotides align to TRBD1. V lost 5 bases and J lost 7; bases outside the gene matches: 12. Germline V lookup: CDR1 SGHVS, CDR2 FQNEAQ. The CDR3 has 15 amino acids. CDR3 DNA: TGTGCCAGCAGCCCCACAGGGGGCGCCCCGAGGGAGCAGTACTTC. It encodes CASSPTGGAPREQYF.

The chain uses TRBV4-2 and TRBJ2-2, with 7 bases aligning to TRBD1. J lost 4 bases, V lost 5 bases, and 7 bases had no gene match. CDR1 is LGHNA and CDR2 is YNFKEQ in the germline V gene. CDR3 length: 15 residues. Written as DNA, the CDR3 is TGTGCCAGCAGCGGAACAGGGGCGGGCACCGGGGAGCTGTTTTTT. It is translated as CASSGTGAGTGELFF.